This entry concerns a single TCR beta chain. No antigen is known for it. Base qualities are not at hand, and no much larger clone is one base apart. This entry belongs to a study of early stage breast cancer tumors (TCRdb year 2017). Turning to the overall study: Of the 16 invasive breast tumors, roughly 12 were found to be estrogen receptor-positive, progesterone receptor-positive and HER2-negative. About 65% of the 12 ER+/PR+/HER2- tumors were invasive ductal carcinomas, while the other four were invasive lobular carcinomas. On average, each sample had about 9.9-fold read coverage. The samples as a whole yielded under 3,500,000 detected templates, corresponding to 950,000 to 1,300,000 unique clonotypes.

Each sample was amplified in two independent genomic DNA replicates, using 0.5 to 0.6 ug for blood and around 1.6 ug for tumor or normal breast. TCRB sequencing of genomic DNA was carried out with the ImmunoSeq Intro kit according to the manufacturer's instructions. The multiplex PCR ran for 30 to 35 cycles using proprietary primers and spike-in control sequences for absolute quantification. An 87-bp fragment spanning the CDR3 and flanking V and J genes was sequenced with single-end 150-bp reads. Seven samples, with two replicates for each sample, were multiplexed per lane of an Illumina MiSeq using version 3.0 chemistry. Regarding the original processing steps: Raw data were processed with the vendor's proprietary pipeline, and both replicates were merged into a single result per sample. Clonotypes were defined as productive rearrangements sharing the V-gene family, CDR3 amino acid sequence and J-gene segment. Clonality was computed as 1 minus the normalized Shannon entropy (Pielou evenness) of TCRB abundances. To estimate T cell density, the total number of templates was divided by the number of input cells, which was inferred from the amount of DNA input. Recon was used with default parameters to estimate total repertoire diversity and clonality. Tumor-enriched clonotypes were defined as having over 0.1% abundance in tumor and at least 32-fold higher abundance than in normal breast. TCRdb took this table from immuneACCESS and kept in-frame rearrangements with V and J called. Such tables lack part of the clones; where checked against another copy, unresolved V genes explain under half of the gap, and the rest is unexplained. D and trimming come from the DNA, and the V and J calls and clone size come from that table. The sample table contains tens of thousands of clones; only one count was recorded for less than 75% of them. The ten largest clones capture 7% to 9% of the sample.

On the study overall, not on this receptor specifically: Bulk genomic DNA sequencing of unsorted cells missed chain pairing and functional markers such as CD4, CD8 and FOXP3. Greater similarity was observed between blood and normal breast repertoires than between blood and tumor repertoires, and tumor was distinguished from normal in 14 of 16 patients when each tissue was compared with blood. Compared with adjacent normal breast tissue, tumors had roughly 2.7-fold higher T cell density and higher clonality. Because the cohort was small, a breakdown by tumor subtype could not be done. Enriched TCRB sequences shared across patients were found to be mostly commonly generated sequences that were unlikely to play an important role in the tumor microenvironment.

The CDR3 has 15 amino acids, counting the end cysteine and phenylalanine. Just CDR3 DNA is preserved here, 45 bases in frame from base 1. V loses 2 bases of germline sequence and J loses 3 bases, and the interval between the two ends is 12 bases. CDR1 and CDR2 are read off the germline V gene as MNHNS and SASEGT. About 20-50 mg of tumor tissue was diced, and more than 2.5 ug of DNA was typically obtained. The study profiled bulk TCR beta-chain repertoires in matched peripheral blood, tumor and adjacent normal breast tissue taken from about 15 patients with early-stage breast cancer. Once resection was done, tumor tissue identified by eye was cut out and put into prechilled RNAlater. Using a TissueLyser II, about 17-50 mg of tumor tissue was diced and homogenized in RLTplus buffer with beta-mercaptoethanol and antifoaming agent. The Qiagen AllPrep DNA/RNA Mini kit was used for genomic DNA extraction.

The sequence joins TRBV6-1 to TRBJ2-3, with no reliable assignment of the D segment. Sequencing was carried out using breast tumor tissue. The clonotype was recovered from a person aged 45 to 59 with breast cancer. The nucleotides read TGTGCCAGCAGTGAAATTCCCGCGGTAACAGATACGCAGTATTTT. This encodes CASSEIPAVTDTQYF.